One T cell receptor beta chain is described in this entry. Its antigen remains unidentified. No much larger clone is present one base from it, and per-base qualities are unavailable. Receptors were amplified or captured by the immunoSEQ multiplex PCR assay. A mixture of 60 forward primers for TCR Vbeta segments and 13 reverse primers for TCR Jbeta segments was used in the multiplex PCR. Amplification of the CDR3 region of rearranged TCR beta genes was performed with a multiplex PCR assay on genomic DNA. Amplified TCR beta libraries were sequenced as 87-base-pair reads on the Illumina HiSeq System. As for the authors' bioinformatics: A later analysis tallied tens of millions of unique TCR beta chains across the 610 or so repertoires, and approximately 9.9 million of those chains were shared by two or more donors. Raw reads were error-corrected and collapsed into unique sequences by a nearest-neighbor algorithm in which closely related sequences were merged to remove PCR and sequencing errors. V, D and J gene segments were assigned by aligning CDR3 sequences to IMGT reference sequences. Each retained sequence needed at least a six-nucleotide match to both a V gene segment and a J gene segment. Rearrangements were classified as productive when the CDR3 lacked stop codons and remained in frame with V and J, and all other rearrangements were classified as non-productive. CDR3 was defined by IMGT convention, running from the second conserved V-encoded cysteine to the conserved J-encoded phenylalanine. In an earlier analysis of 500 to 650 of the donors, sequences lacking an unambiguous match to a single V gene segment were excluded. In an earlier analysis of roughly 500 of the donors, V segments were called functional above 56.7% productive rearrangements and were called segregating when the between-donor standard deviation exceeded 5%. A statistical classification framework was built to diagnose cytomegalovirus status from the catalog of TCR beta chain sequences. In a later analysis, V and J genes were assigned by comparing TCR nucleotide sequences against IMGT/GENE-DB human TR gene sequences. Using the TCRdist pipeline, a later analysis assigned CDR3 sequences along with most-parsimonious VDJ recombination scenarios. A later analysis defined each TCR beta chain by its CDR3 amino acid sequence plus V-gene family, and excluded reads lacking a unique V-gene family. As a way to deal with suspected cross-contamination and a sequencing artifact, a later analysis dropped approximately 590 nucleotide sequences that were highly shared and had low generation probability. For each public chain, a later analysis derived a clonal expansion index from normalized ranks of inferred template counts within each repertoire. In a later analysis, generation probabilities were computed using a VDJ recombination model fitted to out-of-frame rearrangements, and the results were checked against IGoR. Hypergeometric tests were used in a later analysis to score TCR-TCR, TCR-HLA and TCR-CMV co-occurrence, with a repertoire-size bias correction applied to the TCR pairs. To estimate false discovery rates, a later analysis permuted the HLA or CMV assignments 20 times. A later analysis grouped co-occurring TCRs with DBSCAN, adding TCRdist sequence similarity when clustering within HLA-allele-positive subsets. Co-occurrence clustering excluded repertoires with fewer than 30,000 or more than 120,000 public chains, plus five with anomalous nucleotide sharing. TCRdb retrieved this table from immuneACCESS and kept in-frame rearrangements only. Not all clones are present; in checked studies, unresolved V genes account for under half, and no reason is known for the remainder. V and J calls plus clone size are reproduced from that table; the DNA served to infer D and trimming. The sample includes some 91,000 clones, with around 77% observed a single time. Together, the top ten hold over 3% of the sample.

This record comes from a study of cytomegalovirus exposure and HLA in healthy donors (dated by TCRdb to about 2017). About the study as a whole: In an earlier analysis of under 600 of the donors, less than 350 Gb of sequence data and just under 120 million unique TCR beta sequences from 150 million to 200 million T cells were reported. To decide whether each TCR beta V gene segment behaved as functional or pseudogenic, an earlier analysis of some 540 of the donors relied on high-throughput TCR beta sequencing. The genetic ancestry cluster associated with self-reported Caucasian donors included about 81% of the roughly 400 genotyped donors. HLA typing included class I and class II loci at four-digit resolution. Among about 410 genotyped donors of the cohort, an average of roughly 230,000 unique TCR beta nucleotide sequences was sequenced per donor, of which roughly 17% were non-productive. A later genetic analysis took genome-wide SNP genotypes for 398 of the 666 donors and used that subset as a discovery cohort. Typing coverage varied by locus: about 620-640 donors for A, B, C, DRB1 and DQB1; approximately 560 for DQA1; over 600 for DPA1; roughly 470 for DPB1. Approximately 310 gigabases of sequencing data and 70 million to 85 million unique TCR sequences were included in an early release covering roughly 700 HLA-typed donors. Every repertoire in the discovery cohort had been generated on one and the same sequencing platform. Rather than drawing on any new phenotypic data, the later analysis identified candidate immune exposures from TCR beta sequences and the way those sequences occurred across donors. A separate validation cohort of 90 to 150 different subjects was used in addition to the roughly 670-subject first cohort. The T cell repertoires of around 730 subjects were profiled by immunosequencing and related to cytomegalovirus serostatus. A later analysis re-examined previously published TCR beta repertoires from about 700 donors and added high-resolution HLA genotyping to investigate patterns of TCR occurrence. To predict cytomegalovirus infection status, the study combined high-throughput TCR immunosequencing, statistical association of individual TCRs with disease status, and machine learning. Donor age, sex, ethnicity and CMV serostatus were compiled together with the repertoire data. Five DR-DQ haplotypes were treated as single units for association and clustering because of strong linkage in the cohort. The study aimed to test whether signatures of past pathogen exposure could be identified by cataloging public T cell receptors. General study outcomes and caveats: A later genetic analysis reported fewer N-insertions in productive TCRs among donors in an Asian-associated ancestry cluster than the 666-donor mean. Most TCR sequences were seen in very few donors, while some public TCRs were found in many individuals. Immune exposure information for the cohort was limited to CMV serostatus. In vitro tests confirmed that a few of the cytomegalovirus-associated TCR beta chains recognize cytomegalovirus antigens. The classifier was reported to diagnose cytomegalovirus status with high specificity and sensitivity in both the original and validation cohorts. The authors suggested that the approach could potentially be extended to other disease states and immunological phenotypes. A cluster of highly shared sequence variants was judged likely to represent a technical artifact of the sequencing pipeline. An association between a missense DCLRE1C variant and V-gene and J-gene trimming of TCR beta chains was found in a later genetic analysis and replicated in an independent cohort. Broadly in line with IMGT annotations, most TCR beta V segments showed up in productive rearrangements about 87% or about 30% of the time in an earlier analysis of approximately 600 of the donors. In a later analysis, several top co-occurrence clusters were reported to appear linked to parvovirus B19, influenza, CMV and Epstein-Barr virus. Specific HLA alleles were associated with 18,000 or so TCR beta sequences at a false discovery rate of 0.05 in a later analysis. When HLA alleles, especially DR and DQ, strongly co-occurred, attributing TCR associations to individual alleles was difficult. Correlated functional status among segregating V segments might be attributable to linkage disequilibrium, but an unknown experimental factor could not be ruled out. In a later analysis, most CMV-associated TCR beta chains were found to appear HLA-restricted, with HLA associations seemingly driven largely by CMV exposure. According to a later analysis, TCR association rates differed among HLA loci, with DRB1 alleles showing the most associated TCRs and HLA-C alleles showing the fewest. In this cohort, only TCR beta chains were sequenced, and detectable features were limited by the absence of alpha or paired-chain data. Because HLA typing was unavailable for some donors at each locus, only the typed subset was used in association tests. Compared with equally common non-associated chains, HLA-associated TCR beta chains in a later analysis were more clonally expanded and had lower generation probabilities. Presence/absence analyses assumed roughly uniform sequencing depth across donors, an assumption that may not hold. The 87-base-pair reads could not distinguish some IMGT-functional V segments, including TRBV6-2 and TRBV6-3, so those segments were excluded. Because counts were too low, about 15 rarely observed V segments, including chromosome 9 orphons, were left out of the earlier analysis of about 620 of the donors. A further reported finding was that TCR beta sequences accurately predicted the HLA-A and HLA-B alleles for most subjects in the first cohort. A total of 150 to 200 TCR beta chains were listed by the study as associated with cytomegalovirus.

In total, roughly 670 healthy bone marrow donors made up the cohort. All cohort members were sampled while nominally healthy, although unrecorded immune exposures were likely present. The donor was CMV seronegative and was included in the group of several hundred seronegative cohort members. A peripheral blood sample was collected from each donor, and TCR beta sequencing was performed on peripheral blood mononuclear cells. Genomic DNA extraction from the blood cell samples was performed with the Qiagen DNeasy Blood Extraction Kit. V and J lose 3 bases and 6 bases, and a span of 13 bases separates them. The CDR3 sequence holds 14 residues, the cysteine and phenylalanine included. Only the CDR3 DNA is retained, 42 bases long and in frame from the first base. From the germline V gene, CDR1 is MGHRA and CDR2 is YSYEKL.

The rearranged segments are TRBV4-1 and TRBJ2-3; matching of 6 bases hints at TRBD1 as the D gene. Sequencing was carried out using PBMCs. This TCR was sampled from a man aged 40-49 years in good health and CMV-seronegative. The DNA sequence is TGCGCCAGCAGCCATCCGAACGGACAGGATACGCAGTATTTT. It specifies CASSHPNGQDTQYF.